Listed below are T cell receptor beta chains from one sample, sequenced in a study of Ad26.COV2.S vaccination and SARS-CoV-2 variants. Measured with immunoSEQ multiplex PCR; TCRdb has only the in-frame clones, and not every one. The sample has about 440,000 clones, around nine tenths seen once. The sample consisted of peripheral blood, taken in a trial of Ad26.COV2.S vaccine versus placebo. The receptor set was obtained from a person aged 18-65 years who received the Ad26.COV2.S COVID-19 vaccine or a placebo. Each CDR3 is given with its conserved first and last residue. The D gene is left open where the match is weak. Only part of the rows carry a size: once, few, many, or a class if the clone is expanded.

V	size	J	D	CDR3	DNA
TRBV19	-	TRBJ2-1	-	CASSIKVRRGSYNEQFF	TGTGCCAGTAGTATAAAGGTGAGGCGGGGCTCCTACAATGAGCAGTTCTTC
TRBV5-4	-	TRBJ2-1	TRBD2	CASSFLGVAGVNEQFF	TGTGCCAGCAGCTTCCTAGGGGTAGCGGGAGTCAATGAGCAGTTCTTC
TRBV7-9	-	TRBJ1-1	-	CASSLLTGEAFF	TGTGCCAGCAGCCTCCTCACTGGGGAAGCTTTCTTT
TRBV6-2/TRBV6-3	-	TRBJ1-2	-	CASSYEGRGYTF	TGTGCCAGCAGTTACGAGGGGCGTGGCTACACCTTC
TRBV7-9	-	TRBJ2-2	-	CASSRLGGPNTGELFF	TGTGCCAGCAGCCGCCTGGGGGGCCCAAACACCGGGGAGCTGTTTTTT
TRBV7-9	once	TRBJ2-7	-	CASSLDSPYEQYF	TGTGCCAGCAGCCTGGACTCGCCCTACGAGCAGTACTTC
TRBV7-9	many	TRBJ2-2	-	CASSLALQNTGELFF	TGTGCCAGCAGCTTAGCCCTTCAGAACACCGGGGAGCTGTTTTTT
TRBV20-1	-	TRBJ2-7	-	CSARGVGEQYF	TGCAGTGCTAGAGGTGTCGGCGAGCAGTACTTC
TRBV2	-	TRBJ1-5	-	CASSVQGTSNQPQHF	TGTGCCAGCAGTGTCCAGGGTACAAGCAATCAGCCCCAGCATTTT
TRBV30	-	TRBJ2-3	TRBD2	CALEELAGKTDTQYF	TGTGCCTTAGAAGAGCTAGCGGGAAAGACAGATACGCAGTATTTT
TRBV4-2	-	TRBJ2-7	-	CASSQEISSGYEQYF	TGTGCCAGCAGCCAAGAAATAAGTAGCGGCTACGAGCAGTACTTC
TRBV30	-	TRBJ2-6	-	CAWSLTGFSGANVLTF	TGTGCCTGGAGTTTAACAGGGTTTTCTGGGGCCAACGTCCTGACTTTC
TRBV5-4	-	TRBJ2-7	-	CASSNTPGYEQYF	TGTGCCAGCAGCAATACCCCGGGGTACGAGCAGTACTTC
TRBV5-4	-	TRBJ2-1	TRBD2	CASSLPGLVQGNEQFF	TGTGCCAGCAGCTTACCTGGACTAGTTCAGGGAAATGAGCAGTTCTTC
TRBV24-1	few	TRBJ2-3	TRBD1	CATSEGTGGRKGTQYF	TGTGCCACCAGTGAAGGGACAGGGGGCCGGAAAGGTACGCAGTATTTT
TRBV6-1	-	TRBJ2-7	TRBD2	CASSEPGLPYEQYF	TGTGCCAGCAGTGAGCCGGGACTACCCTACGAGCAGTACTTC
TRBV28	-	TRBJ1-6	TRBD1	CASSAPGQITNSPLHF	TGTGCCAGCAGTGCTCCGGGACAGATAACAAATTCACCCCTCCACTTT
TRBV14	-	TRBJ1-5	-	CASSQVDGTNQPQHF	TGTGCCAGCAGCCAAGTAGACGGAACCAATCAGCCCCAGCATTTT
TRBV6-6	-	TRBJ1-1	TRBD1	CASSPPGQGAEAFF	TGTGCCAGCAGCCCACCCGGACAGGGGGCTGAAGCTTTCTTT
TRBV7-8	-	TRBJ2-7	TRBD1	CASSLGQGGVEQYF	TGTGCCAGCAGCTTAGGACAGGGGGGGGTCGAGCAGTACTTC
TRBV5-6	-	TRBJ2-5	-	CASSLGAGSEETQYF	TGTGCCAGCAGCTTGGGGGCCGGGAGTGAAGAGACCCAGTACTTC
TRBV5-4	-	TRBJ2-7	-	CASSYDQGFSEQYF	TGTGCCAGCAGCTACGACCAGGGATTTAGCGAGCAGTACTTC
TRBV2	-	TRBJ2-5	-	CASRGPPQETQYF	TGTGCCAGCAGGGGACCGCCCCAAGAGACCCAGTACTTC
TRBV5-4	-	TRBJ2-2	TRBD2	CASSSDGLAGHTGELFF	TGTGCCAGCAGCTCGGACGGACTAGCGGGGCACACCGGGGAGCTGTTTTTT
TRBV2	-	TRBJ1-5	-	CASNWEGDNQPQHF	TGTGCCAGCAATTGGGAAGGAGACAATCAGCCCCAGCATTTT
TRBV29-1	once	TRBJ2-3	-	CSVVGVAKSTDTQYF	TGCAGCGTTGTAGGAGTAGCTAAGAGCACAGATACGCAGTATTTT
TRBV4-2	-	TRBJ2-2	-	CASSQDPMGAAANTGELFF	TGTGCCAGCAGCCAAGACCCGATGGGGGCGGCCGCGAACACCGGGGAGCTGTTTTTT
TRBV5-5	-	TRBJ2-7	TRBD2	CASSLSGMPSYEQYF	TGTGCCAGCAGCTTAAGCGGGATGCCCTCCTACGAGCAGTACTTC
TRBV12-3/TRBV12-4	-	TRBJ2-1	TRBD2	CATGLAGGEQFF	TGTGCCACCGGACTAGCGGGAGGCGAGCAGTTCTTC
TRBV29-1	-	TRBJ2-2	-	CSVDIKNTGELFF	TGCAGCGTTGATATTAAGAACACCGGGGAGCTGTTTTTT
TRBV2	-	TRBJ2-1	-	CASRAEWGEANNEQFF	TGTGCCAGCAGGGCGGAGTGGGGCGAAGCCAACAATGAGCAGTTCTTC
TRBV19	once	TRBJ2-3	TRBD2	CASTWSAGVGDTQYF	TGTGCCAGTACGTGGTCAGCGGGAGTCGGAGATACGCAGTATTTT
TRBV28	-	TRBJ2-5	TRBD2	CASTGLAGQETQYF	TGTGCCAGCACGGGACTAGCGGGACAAGAGACCCAGTACTTC
TRBV27	few	TRBJ2-1	-	CASKPYSSSYNEQFF	TGTGCCAGCAAACCCTACTCGAGCTCCTACAATGAGCAGTTCTTC
TRBV5-6	once	TRBJ1-6	-	CASSLEGPSSYNSPLHF	TGTGCCAGCAGCTTAGAAGGCCCGAGCTCCTATAATTCACCCCTCCACTTT
TRBV27	-	TRBJ1-6	-	CASRGGGPSSYNSPLHF	TGTGCCAGCAGGGGAGGAGGGCCTAGCTCCTATAATTCACCCCTCCACTTT
TRBV29-1	-	TRBJ2-7	-	CSVDGTVVGEQYF	TGCAGCGTCGACGGGACGGTGGTTGGGGAGCAGTACTTC
TRBV7-3	-	TRBJ2-7	TRBD1	CASSTGVRVEAYEQYF	TGTGCCAGCAGCACAGGGGTGCGGGTTGAGGCTTACGAGCAGTACTTC
TRBV4-2	-	TRBJ1-2	-	CASSQDAGTNGYTF	TGTGCCAGCAGCCAAGACGCAGGGACGAACGGCTACACCTTC
TRBV9	-	TRBJ2-2	-	CASTLGGYTGELFF	TGTGCCAGCACCCTGGGAGGATACACCGGGGAGCTGTTTTTT
TRBV2	-	TRBJ2-7	-	CASRTRWSSYEQYF	TGTGCCAGCAGGACCCGGTGGAGCTCCTACGAGCAGTACTTC
TRBV28	-	TRBJ1-5	-	CASSSTGPLNQPQHF	TGTGCCAGCAGTTCCACTGGGCCACTCAATCAGCCCCAGCATTTT
TRBV4-3	few	TRBJ1-2	-	CASSQDTANYGYTF	TGCGCCAGCAGCCAAGATACCGCGAACTATGGCTACACCTTC
TRBV5-5	-	TRBJ2-5	-	CASSLGVRLETQYF	TGTGCCAGCAGCTTGGGGGTCAGACTAGAGACCCAGTACTTC
TRBV19	-	TRBJ1-5	-	CASSIEHHGTSASNQPQHF	TGTGCCAGTAGTATAGAACACCACGGGACTTCGGCTAGCAATCAGCCCCAGCATTTT
TRBV19	-	TRBJ2-2	TRBD2	CASRRTSGLINTGELFF	TGTGCCAGTAGAAGGACTAGCGGACTGATAAACACCGGGGAGCTGTTTTTT
TRBV3-1/TRBV3-2	-	TRBJ2-1	-	CASSQGRNVGEQFF	TGTGCCAGCAGCCAAGGTCGCAACGTGGGAGAGCAGTTCTTC
TRBV24-1	few	TRBJ1-1	TRBD1	CATSDSRDRGAFF	TGTGCCACCAGTGACTCCCGTGACAGGGGGGCTTTCTTT
TRBV5-1	once	TRBJ2-1	TRBD2	CASSLELAGGPYEQFF	TGCGCCAGCAGCTTGGAGCTAGCGGGAGGGCCGTATGAGCAGTTCTTC
TRBV7-8	few	TRBJ2-7	TRBD2	CASSQGLAKQGEQYF	TGTGCCAGCAGCCAGGGACTAGCGAAACAAGGGGAGCAGTACTTC
TRBV6-5	-	TRBJ1-1	-	CASSYSGRNTEAFF	TGTGCCAGCAGTTACTCGGGACGGAACACTGAAGCTTTCTTT
TRBV3-1/TRBV3-2	-	TRBJ2-5	-	CASSHSGETQYF	TGTGCCAGCAGCCATTCCGGGGAGACCCAGTACTTC
TRBV9	-	TRBJ1-1	-	CASSRGGRGSEAFF	TGTGCCAGCAGCCGGGGAGGAAGAGGGTCTGAAGCTTTCTTT
TRBV27	-	TRBJ2-7	TRBD1	CASSLQGGQGLYEQYF	TGTGCCAGCAGCCTACAAGGGGGACAGGGTCTTTACGAGCAGTACTTC
TRBV10-3	few	TRBJ2-7	TRBD1	CAISGPGQGIHEQYF	TGTGCCATCAGTGGACCGGGACAGGGGATCCACGAGCAGTACTTC
TRBV27	-	TRBJ2-3	-	CASSSQTGPDTQYF	TGTGCCAGCAGTTCTCAAACGGGACCAGATACGCAGTATTTT
TRBV19	-	TRBJ2-3	-	CASSIAGTDTQYF	TGTGCCAGTAGTATAGCGGGAACAGATACGCAGTATTTT